Listed below are T cell receptor beta chains from one sample, sequenced in a study of beta chain features in type 1 diabetes. The repertoire was sequenced with immunoSEQ multiplex PCR; TCRdb's copy has only in-frame clones and lacks some. The sample has some 270,000 clones; approximately 8.1% are singletons. The sample taken for sequencing was central memory CD4+ T cells from blood. These receptor sequences come from a woman aged 18 to 35 in good health. Both conserved end residues are part of each CDR3. Each record gives: clone size, V gene, D gene, CDR3 protein. A D gene is named only where the DNA matches it firmly. The size field is filled for only some rows; it gives once, few, many or a size class.

NA	TRBV25-1	TRBD1	CASSERDRGPFLYEQYF
NA	TRBV7-2	NA	CASSFDYSYEQYF
NA	TRBV7-2	NA	CASQTPGGPYEQYF
NA	TRBV6-1	NA	CASSSGSGANVLTF
NA	TRBV7-9	NA	CASSLSGAKNIQYF
NA	TRBV6-5	NA	CASTDTQYF
few	TRBV19	NA	CASTGEQYF
NA	TRBV5-6	NA	CASSFFGSANEKLFF
many	TRBV28	TRBD1	CASSFRGQGFGEKLFF
NA	TRBV18	TRBD1	CASSPGTGASPFNQPQHF
few	TRBV7-2	TRBD1	CASSLGTGGYQPQHF
NA	TRBV5-6	NA	CASSPSGGSSGNTIYF
few	TRBV7-9	NA	CASRTTSSGNTIYF
few	TRBV19	NA	CASSTGTDQPQHF
NA	TRBV5-4	TRBD2	CASSLVAGLGETQYF
few	TRBV4-1	TRBD2	CASSQGLAGVETQYF
few	TRBV9	NA	CASSAQQGSGANVLTF
few	TRBV5-6	NA	CASSPEGWRGLNYGYTF
NA	TRBV7-2	NA	CASSLGSYEQYF
NA	TRBV11-1	NA	CASSPGTPYNEQFF
NA	TRBV2	NA	CASGPQGWPQHF
many	TRBV7-9	TRBD2	CASSKAGVQYNEQFF
few	TRBV5-6	NA	CASSEEGMGGNTIYF
NA	TRBV7-9	TRBD1	CASSLSTGAGELFF
NA	TRBV28	NA	CATLGGLRTDTQYF
few	TRBV9	NA	CASSVRPKETQYF
few	TRBV13	TRBD1	CASSEPGTGLGSPLHF
few	TRBV11-2	NA	CASSKQHGGHTDTQYF
few	TRBV9	TRBD2	CASSVVSGGETQYF
NA	TRBV6-5	NA	CASTDWKAGQFF
many	TRBV29-1	TRBD1	CSVYGTGTHAGELFF
NA	TRBV29-1	NA	CSVGDGDQPQHF
NA	TRBV4-1	NA	CASSHTGTNQPQHF
few	TRBV25-1	TRBD2	CASSEGTRVLQYF
NA	TRBV6-5	NA	CASSYRRGEQFF
many	TRBV7-9	NA	CASSSIGRGPPRIQETQYF
few	TRBV18	NA	CASSPPVGLNIVQYF